Listed below are T cell receptor beta chains from one sample, sequenced in a study of human CD4 T cells and Enterobacteriaceae. Sequencing used immunoSEQ multiplex PCR; TCRdb keeps in-frame clones, though not all of them. Of fewer than 35,000 clones in the sample, approximately 81% are singletons; the top ten hold 0.9% to 1%. Sequenced input: memory CD4+ T cells from blood. These receptors originate from a human donor in good health. The CDR3 runs from the conserved cysteine through the conserved F or W. A D gene is named only where the DNA matches it firmly. Size tells how often a clone was seen (once, few, many) or the class of an expanded clone, and some rows leave it out.

clone_size | d_call | j_call | v_call | cdr3_aa | cdr3_nt
once | TRBD1 | TRBJ1-1 | TRBV19 | CASSMRTGGLGTEAFF | TGTGCCAGTAGTATGCGGACAGGGGGCCTAGGCACTGAAGCTTTCTTT
- | - | TRBJ1-2 | TRBV11-3 | CASSLGGGATIYGYTF | TGTGCCAGCAGCTTAGGCGGGGGCGCCACCATCTATGGCTACACCTTC
- | - | TRBJ1-2 | TRBV6-1 | CASSEALRIGTHYGYTF | TGTGCCAGCAGTGAAGCGCTTAGAATAGGTACCCACTATGGCTACACCTTC
- | - | TRBJ2-1 | TRBV19 | CASKPDLEAQQFF | TGTGCCAGTAAGCCCGATCTGGAGGCGCAGCAGTTCTTC
- | - | TRBJ1-6 | TRBV21-1 | CASRCGSSSYNSPLHF | TGTGCCAGCCGGTGCGGGAGTAGCTCCTATAATTCACCCCTCCACTTT
- | - | TRBJ1-1 | TRBV19 | CASSTGATEAFF | TGTGCCAGTAGTACTGGGGCCACTGAAGCTTTCTTT
few | - | TRBJ1-2 | TRBV30 | CAWRPRNTYGYTF | TGTGCCTGGAGGCCTAGGAACACATATGGCTACACCTTC
once | - | TRBJ1-5 | TRBV19 | CASSIGRAAYSNQPQHF | TGTGCCAGTAGTATAGGCCGGGCGGCTTATAGCAATCAGCCCCAGCATTTT
- | TRBD1 | TRBJ1-2 | TRBV7-9 | CASSETGTGVSGYTF | TGTGCCAGCAGCGAGACCGGGACAGGGGTTAGTGGCTACACCTTC
- | - | TRBJ2-2 | TRBV5-1 | CASSLAGQNTGELFF | TGCGCCAGCAGCTTGGCCGGACAGAACACCGGGGAGCTGTTTTTT
- | - | TRBJ1-1 | TRBV6-5 | CASSSDPLGAFF | TGTGCCAGCAGCTCCGACCCCCTCGGGGCTTTCTTT
- | - | TRBJ2-3 | TRBV7-9 | CASSLDGPKDTQYF | TGTGCCAGCAGCTTAGATGGGCCGAAAGATACGCAGTATTTT
- | - | TRBJ2-2 | TRBV18 | CASSYTRGANTGELFF | TGTGCCAGCTCTTACACCCGGGGAGCGAACACCGGGGAGCTGTTTTTT
- | - | TRBJ2-7 | TRBV10-3 | CAISEDGSRYEQYF | TGTGCCATCAGTGAGGATGGATCCCGCTACGAGCAGTACTTC
- | TRBD1 | TRBJ1-3 | TRBV7-9 | CASSGGTASGNTIYF | TGTGCCAGCAGCGGAGGGACAGCCTCTGGAAACACCATATATTTT
- | - | TRBJ2-7 | TRBV7-6 | CASSAGHLAYEQYF | TGTGCCAGCAGCGCCGGACACCTGGCCTACGAGCAGTACTTC
- | - | TRBJ2-7 | TRBV6-1 | CASNPMRGRAHEQYF | TGTGCCAGCAACCCCATGCGCGGCAGGGCCCACGAGCAGTACTTC
medium-sized | - | TRBJ2-7 | TRBV20-1 | CSAQGSGEQYF | TGCAGTGCTCAGGGGTCGGGCGAGCAGTACTTC
- | - | TRBJ1-2 | TRBV7-2 | CASSLAVTGMGGYTF | TGTGCCAGCAGCTTAGCCGTCACAGGGATGGGGGGCTACACCTTC
- | TRBD1 | TRBJ2-2 | TRBV7-6 | CASSLSPGQGFATGELFF | TGTGCCAGCAGCTTATCGCCGGGACAGGGGTTTGCCACCGGGGAGCTGTTTTTT
- | TRBD1 | TRBJ2-3 | TRBV11-2 | CASSETGTVLSTDTQYF | TGTGCCAGCAGCGAAACCGGGACAGTCCTTAGCACAGATACGCAGTATTTT
- | - | TRBJ1-2 | TRBV30 | CAWSGGVDYGYTF | TGTGCCTGGAGTGGGGGCGTCGACTATGGCTACACCTTC
once | - | TRBJ2-6 | TRBV14 | CASSQGSCSGANVLTF | TGTGCCAGCAGCCAAGGGTCATGCTCTGGGGCCAACGTCCTGACTTTC
- | - | TRBJ2-2 | TRBV18 | CASSPRGTPGTGELFF | TGTGCCAGCTCCCCTAGAGGAACCCCGGGGACCGGGGAGCTGTTTTTT
- | TRBD1 | TRBJ1-1 | TRBV2 | CASSGQGGTEAFF | TGTGCCAGCAGTGGACAGGGAGGCACTGAAGCTTTCTTT
- | - | TRBJ2-2 | TRBV7-8 | CASSLVLRGTGELFF | TGTGCCAGCAGCTTAGTTCTCCGGGGGACTGGGGAGCTGTTTTTT
- | TRBD2 | TRBJ2-1 | TRBV5-1 | CASSLVGLAGDNEQFF | TGCGCCAGCAGCTTGGTTGGACTAGCGGGCGACAATGAGCAGTTCTTC
- | TRBD1 | TRBJ1-1 | TRBV10-3 | CATRDMTGTEAFF | TGTGCCACTAGGGACATGACAGGGACTGAAGCTTTCTTT
- | - | TRBJ2-7 | TRBV30 | CAWSPFRERYEQYF | TGTGCCTGGAGTCCCTTCAGGGAGAGATACGAGCAGTACTTC
once | TRBD2 | TRBJ2-5 | TRBV4-2 | CASSQGLGGGETQYF | TGTGCCAGCAGCCAAGGGCTCGGGGGGGGAGAGACCCAGTACTTC
few | - | TRBJ2-2 | TRBV30 | CAWRWRDRTGELFF | TGTGCCTGGAGATGGCGGGACCGTACCGGGGAGCTGTTTTTT
- | TRBD2 | TRBJ2-7 | TRBV5-4 | CASNRRDGREEQYF | TGTGCCAGCAACCGACGGGACGGGAGGGAAGAGCAGTACTTC
- | - | TRBJ1-2 | TRBV30 | CAWNIERNYGYTF | TGTGCCTGGAATATAGAACGAAACTATGGCTACACCTTC
- | - | TRBJ1-5 | TRBV11-3 | CASSLDRTAAGNQPQHF | TGTGCCAGCAGCTTAGATCGTACCGCCGCCGGCAATCAGCCCCAGCATTTT
few | TRBD2 | TRBJ2-7 | TRBV29-1 | CSVAAGTSSFEQYF | TGCAGCGTCGCAGCCGGGACTAGCTCTTTCGAGCAGTACTTC
- | - | TRBJ2-5 | TRBV10-1 | CSSRETEETQYF | TGCTCAAGCCGGGAGACGGAAGAGACCCAGTACTTC
- | - | TRBJ2-7 | TRBV28 | CASSLFTLTVYEQYF | TGTGCCAGCAGTTTATTCACCTTGACAGTTTACGAGCAGTACTTC
- | TRBD1 | TRBJ2-3 | TRBV19 | CASSRDSIDTQYF | TGTGCCAGTAGCCGGGACAGCATTGATACGCAGTATTTT
- | TRBD2 | TRBJ2-1 | TRBV7-9 | CASSRSGSKDEQFF | TGTGCCAGCAGCCGTAGCGGGTCTAAAGATGAGCAGTTCTTC
- | TRBD2 | TRBJ2-7 | TRBV11-2 | CASSWRGASEQYF | TGTGCCAGCAGCTGGCGGGGGGCTAGCGAGCAGTACTTC